The 25 T cell receptor beta chains given below trace back to one sample, sequenced in a study of T cell repertoires in cytomegalovirus infection. TCRdb analysed the reads with MiXCR anew, one entry per CDR3 protein. The sample has roughly 640,000 distinct CDR3 sequences, roughly a quarter seen once. The sequenced material came from CD8+ T cells from PBMCs. The receptors derive from a human donor in good health (CMV status not recorded). Some clones in this sample may be carry-over from other donors' samples.

V is TRBV5-6 and J is TRBJ2-5, with a weak D call TRBD2 (5 bases). Germline loops: CDR1 SGHDT, CDR2 YYEEEE. V was clipped by 1 base and J by 2 bases, with 18 bases between them. The CDR3 runs 17 residues. As DNA, the CDR3 is TGTGCCAGCAGCTTGAAAGGAGGTGTGAGAGGGCAAGAGACCCAGTACTTC. Its protein is CASSLKGGVRGQETQYF.

This clonotype was found many times. This CDR3 reads CASSYLRGHNEQFF. CDR3 sequence (DNA): TGTGCCAGCAGTTACCTCCGGGGACACAATGAGCAGTTCTTC. The chain is built from TRBV6-6 and TRBJ2-1; either TRBD1 or TRBD2 may fit D (5 bases each). This CDR3 has 14 residues. V lost 2 bases and J lost 5, with 10 bases in between. CDR1 MNHNY and CDR2 SVGAGI come from the germline V gene (reference sequence).

This chain connects TRBV7-6 to TRBJ1-1; maybe TRBD1 (6 bases). Per germline, CDR1 SGHVS and CDR2 FNYEAQ. The CDR3 totals 16 residues. Trimming cost V 5 bases and J 0 bases, with 16 bases left between them. This CDR3 reads CASSPRGGRLNTEAFF. The CDR3 nucleotides read TGTGCCAGCAGCCCGCGGGGGGGGCGGTTGAACACTGAAGCTTTCTTT.

Notes on this clonotype: A much larger clone differs by one base, so this may be a read error. As the CDR3 is not closed by the conserved phenylalanine or tryptophan, this likely results from a read error. The chain carries TRBV7-3 and TRBJ1-1; D is undetermined. Trimming took off 1 base at V and 6 bases at J, with 9 bases between the two ends. The germline gives CDR1 SGHTA, CDR2 FQGTGA. The CDR3 is 13 amino acids. This CDR3 is CASSLKSRPEAFV. CDR3 coding DNA: TGTGCCAGCAGCTTAAAGTCACGTCCTGAAGCTTTCGTT.

This clonotype came up many times. The genes are TRBV7-3 and TRBJ1-2, with D possibly matching TRBD1 (5 bases). The CDR3 runs 13 residues. Trimming shortened V by 3 bases and J by 4 bases, and 9 bases separated the two germline ends. Germline V gene lookup returns CDR1 SGHTA and CDR2 FQGTGA. Written as DNA, the CDR3 is TGTGCCAGCAGCTTCGGGGGGAGCTATGGCTACACCTTC. Protein product: CASSFGGSYGYTF.

This clonotype has a single count. At one of its ends the junction is not consistent with the germline gene, which may arise from a read error. The rearrangement joins TRBV19 to TRBJ2-1, with D maybe TRBD1 (6 bases). From germline, CDR1 is LNHDA and CDR2 SQIVND (reference sequence). This CDR3 spans 15 amino acids. CDR3 residues: CVSSASGTPGNEQFF. In nucleotides, the CDR3 is TGTGTCAGTAGTGCTTCCGGGACACCCGGGAATGAGCAGTTCTTC.

This clonotype was recorded many times. The V and J genes are TRBV7-9 and TRBJ1-1; maybe TRBD1 (5 bases). This CDR3 has 14 amino acids. Trimming pared 4 bases from V and 4 bases from J, leaving 13 bases between. The germline V gene has CDR1 SEHNR and CDR2 FQNEAQ (reference sequence). CDR3 region: CASSSWDVRTEAFF. The CDR3, as DNA: TGTGCCAGCAGCTCCTGGGACGTCCGCACTGAAGCTTTCTTT.

The chain couples TRBV5-5 to TRBJ2-2, with no clear D. Per germline, CDR1 SGHKS and CDR2 YYEKEE (reference sequence). With 1 base removed from V and 2 bases from J, the gap between germline ends came to 12 bases. The CDR3 runs to 16 residues. CDR3: CASSLLYQLNTGELFF. In nucleotides, the CDR3 is TGTGCCAGCAGCTTGTTATATCAGCTTAACACCGGGGAGCTGTTTTTT.

This clonotype was counted only a few times. V and J are TRBV7-9 and TRBJ2-5; D gene unclear. This CDR3 contains 14 residues. With 4 bases removed from V and 4 bases from J, the gap between germline ends came to 13 bases. Germline CDR1 reads SEHNR; CDR2 reads FQNEAQ (reference sequence). Here the CDR3 DNA reads TGTGCCAGCAGCTCCCGGACGGCTCGAGAGACCCAGTACTTC. Translation: CASSSRTARETQYF.

This clonotype was counted between two and nine times. The V gene is TRBV28, the J gene TRBJ2-2; D unresolved. Per the germline V gene, CDR1 is MDHEN and CDR2 is SYDVKM. V was clipped by 5 bases and J by 2 bases, with 15 bases between them. This CDR3 is 16 amino acids long. The chain's CDR3 is CASSALIGDNTGELFF. The CDR3 nucleotides are TGTGCCAGCAGTGCGTTGATAGGAGATAACACCGGGGAGCTGTTTTTT.

The chain joins TRBV10-1 to TRBJ1-2; TRBD1 is a possible D gene (5 bases). V lost 0 bases to trimming and J lost 5 bases, with 13 bases between them. In germline, CDR1 is WNHNN, CDR2 SYGVQD (reference sequence). The CDR3 length is 15 residues. CDR3 nucleotides: TGCGCCAGCAGTGAGTCCACCGGGACCTTTTATGGCTACACCTTC. This encodes CASSESTGTFYGYTF.

This chain joins TRBV7-9 and TRBJ1-1; perhaps TRBD1 as D (5 bases). The CDR3 spans 14 residues. Per the germline V gene, CDR1 is SEHNR and CDR2 is FQNEAQ (reference sequence). Trimming pared 4 bases from V and 2 bases from J, leaving 11 bases between. This CDR3 reads CASSSRQKNTEAFF. The CDR3 DNA follows: TGTGCCAGCAGCTCGAGACAGAAAAACACTGAAGCTTTCTTT.

J is TRBJ1-4 and V is TRBV7-2; the D gene is possibly TRBD1 (5 bases). The CDR3 covers 13 residues. Germline assignment: CDR1 SGHTA and CDR2 FQGNSA. V gave up 0 bases and J gave up 7 bases, with 6 bases separating them. The CDR3 region has the DNA TGTGCCAGCAGCTTAGCTGGGACTGAAAAACTGTTTTTT. The encoded protein is CASSLAGTEKLFF. Full variable domain (remainder filled in from reference TRBV7-2 and TRBJ1-4): GAGVSQSPSNKVTEKGKDVELRCDPISGHTALYWYRQSLGQGLEFLIYFQGNSAPDKSGLPSDRFSAERTGGSVSTLTIQRTQQEDSAVYLCASSLAGTEKLFFGSGTQLSVL.

CDR3 sequence: CASSYSRTRETQYF. The CDR3 nucleotides read TGTGCCAGCAGTTACTCGAGGACTAGAGAGACCCAGTACTTC. This chain links TRBV6-5 with TRBJ2-5; TRBD2 agrees at 7 bases. J was trimmed by 4 bases and V by 0 bases; bases with no gene match: 2. The V gene's germline CDR1 is MNHEY and CDR2 SVGAGI. CDR3 length equals 14 residues.

This clonotype was found many times. V is TRBV28 and J is TRBJ1-5; TRBD1 aligns across 8 bases. Germline V CDR1 and CDR2: MDHEN, SYDVKM. J gave up 7 bases and V 3 bases, and 11 bases lay outside the gene matches. This CDR3 spans 16 amino acids. CDR3 coding DNA: TGTGCCAGCAGTTTTTGGGACAGGCCCGATAAGCAGCCCCAGCATTTT. It translates to CASSFWDRPDKQPQHF.

This clonotype was seen only a few times. V and J are TRBV29-1 and TRBJ2-7, with D tentatively TRBD1 or TRBD2 (5 bases each). V was pared by 3 bases and J by 10 bases, with 19 bases between. CDR3 size: 13 residues. Germline values: CDR1 SQVTM, CDR2 ANQGSEA. The CDR3 DNA follows: TGCAGCGTTGAGGGACCTGCCGGGAACAAACAGTACTTC. As protein: CSVEGPAGNKQYF.

The rearrangement joins TRBV4-1 to TRBJ2-5; D call uncertain. From germline, CDR1 is MGHRA and CDR2 YSYEKL. Deletions cut 0 bases from V and 3 bases from J, with 8 bases between. The CDR3 covers 14 residues. The CDR3 sequence: CASSQEVVEETQYF. The CDR3, as DNA: TGCGCCAGCAGCCAAGAGGTCGTAGAAGAGACCCAGTACTTC.

Details on this clonotype: A read error may be the cause here, since a much bigger clone is one base away. This chain connects TRBV4-1 to TRBJ2-7, with 7 bases that match TRBD2. Germline V gene lookup returns CDR1 MGHRA and CDR2 YSYEKL. The V segment lost 7 bases and the J segment 4 bases; nucleotides outside the gene matches: 13. There are 15 residues in the CDR3. The CDR3 sequence is CASNQAGDPFYEQYF. The CDR3 DNA sequence: TGCGCCAGCAACCAGGCGGGGGACCCTTTTTACGAGCAGTACTTC.

Turning to this clonotype: A much larger clone lies one base from this, so it may be a read error. The chain joins TRBV7-9 to TRBJ1-2; 8 bases fit TRBD1. The CDR3 is 15 amino acids. Germline CDR1 is SEHNR and CDR2 is FQNEAQ (reference sequence). The chain's CDR3 is CTSSHRGGLNYGYTF. The DNA of the CDR3 is TGTACCAGCAGCCACAGGGGGGGACTTAACTATGGCTACACCTTC.

This clonotype came up many times. This chain links TRBV7-2 with TRBJ2-3, with D unresolved. The CDR3 consists of 11 residues. V was pared by 1 base and J by 15 bases, with 11 bases between. Germline-derived CDR1 and CDR2 are SGHTA and FQGNSA. The CDR3 here is CASSLVAYLYF. The CDR3, as DNA: TGTGCCAGCAGCTTAGTGGCCTACCTATATTTT.

The chain is built from TRBV28 and TRBJ2-1, with TRBD2 matching over 8 bases. With V trimmed by 3 bases and J by 9 bases, 10 bases remained unmatched. CDR1 is MDHEN, CDR2 SYDVKM, per germline. The CDR3 extends over 15 amino acids. The CDR3: CASSLGRGGRGEQFF. CDR3 bases: TGTGCCAGCAGTTTGGGTCGGGGGGGCCGGGGTGAGCAGTTCTTC.

Worth noting for this clonotype: Just one base apart from a much larger clone, this may be a read error. The rearrangement links TRBV5-6 to TRBJ1-2, with TRBD1 matching 9 bases. The CDR3 sequence is 12 residues long. Germline lookup yields CDR1 SGHDT and CDR2 YYEEEE. The V and J ends lost 4 bases and 7 bases, in that order; junction bases with no gene match: 2. The CDR3 region is CASSRDRVGYTF. The DNA of the CDR3 is TGTGCCAGCAGCCGGGACAGGGTTGGCTACACCTTC.

This clonotype was observed once. This sequence may be a read error, since a much larger clone differs from it by one base. The rearrangement joins TRBV28 to TRBJ2-7, with 7 bases identical to TRBD2. Germline assignment: CDR1 MDHEN and CDR2 SYDVKM. J was trimmed by 3 bases and V by 3 bases; bases with no gene match: 2. The CDR3 runs to 13 residues. The CDR3 DNA reads as TGTGCCAGCAGTTTTCGGGGGGTCTACGAGCAGTACGTC. It specifies CASSFRGVYEQYV.

This clonotype was picked up many times. The rearrangement joins TRBV12-3 or TRBV12-4 to TRBJ2-1, with TRBD1 identical over 9 bases. CDR3 length: 17 residues. Trimming at V came to 3 bases and at J to 3 bases, leaving 9 bases not matched to a gene. The CDR3 protein is CASSFSRTGGIYNEQFF. For the CDR3, the DNA is TGTGCCAGCAGTTTCTCCCGAACAGGGGGCATCTACAATGAGCAGTTCTTC.

This chain uses TRBV2 with TRBJ2-7; 8 bases line up with TRBD2. CDR3 length: 16 amino acids. Losses at the gene ends were 1 base for V and 0 bases for J; bases not matched to a gene: 5. The V gene's germline CDR1 is SNHLY and CDR2 FYNNEI. The CDR3 DNA is TGTGCCAGCAGTGAAGGGCTAGCGGGCCGCTCCTACGAGCAGTACTTC. It encodes CASSEGLAGRSYEQYF.